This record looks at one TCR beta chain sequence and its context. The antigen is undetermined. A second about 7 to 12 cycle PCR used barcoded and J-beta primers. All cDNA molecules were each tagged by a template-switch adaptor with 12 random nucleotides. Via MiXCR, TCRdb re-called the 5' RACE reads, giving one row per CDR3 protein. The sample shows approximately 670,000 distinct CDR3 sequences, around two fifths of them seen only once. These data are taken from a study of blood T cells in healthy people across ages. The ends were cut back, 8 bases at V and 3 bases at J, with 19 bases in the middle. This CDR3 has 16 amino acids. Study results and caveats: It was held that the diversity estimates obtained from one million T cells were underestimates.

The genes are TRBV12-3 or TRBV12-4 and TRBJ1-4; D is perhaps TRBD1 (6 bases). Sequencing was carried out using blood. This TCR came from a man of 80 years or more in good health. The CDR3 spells CASSEPGAASNEKLFF. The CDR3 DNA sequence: TGTGCCAGCTCCGAACCAGGGGCAGCATCTAATGAAAAACTGTTTTTT.